The 27 T cell receptor beta chains listed next were all sequenced from one sample in a study of Graves' ophthalmopathy and Graves' hyperthyroidism. RNA served as the template for amplifying TCR beta CDR3 regions. First-round RT-PCR employed HTBI primers, with a second-round multiplex PCR after it. TCRdb re-analysed the multiplex PCR reads in MiXCR, keeping a single row per CDR3 protein. The data show around 1,000,000 distinct CDR3 sequences, about two fifths seen once. The specimen was peripheral blood or thyroid tissue (not recorded which). The origin of the receptors is an adult man with Graves' hyperthyroidism.

In this sample, this clonotype turned up many times. The chain carries TRBV20-1 and TRBJ2-7, with TRBD2 matching over 10 bases. Germline loops: CDR1 DFQATT, CDR2 SNEGSKA (reference sequence). J was trimmed by 0 bases and V by 1 base; bases with no gene match: 12. The CDR3 spans 18 residues. This CDR3 is CSARGPVVAGGSSYEQYF. In nucleotides, the CDR3 is TGCAGTGCTAGAGGTCCGGTGGTAGCGGGGGGCAGCTCCTACGAGCAGTACTTC.

In regard to this clonotype: A clone one base away is much larger, so this may be a read error. The rearrangement uses TRBV24-1 and TRBJ2-2; D gene uncertain. CDR3 length: 15 residues. Between the trimmed V and J ends, which lost 6 bases and 4 bases, there was a span of 14 bases. Germline V gene lookup returns CDR1 KGHDR and CDR2 SFDVKD. CDR3 bases: TGTGCCACCAGTAGTAGCAGTATTAGCACCGGGGAGCTGTTTTTT. This sequence encodes CATSSSSISTGELFF.

This clonotype appeared many times. V gene TRBV19 combines with J gene TRBJ2-5; no clear D. Germline assignment: CDR1 LNHDA and CDR2 SQIVND (reference sequence). V gave up 10 bases and J gave up 1 base, with 13 bases separating them. The CDR3 runs to 13 residues. CDR3 amino acids: CATSTQIQETQYF. The CDR3 coding sequence is TGTGCCACAAGTACTCAAATCCAAGAGACCCAGTACTTC.

In the case of this clonotype: A read error may explain this, as a much larger clone is one base away. V and J are TRBV5-1 and TRBJ1-2; the D gene is possibly TRBD1 (5 bases). Germline values: CDR1 SGHRS, CDR2 YFSETQ. CDR3 size: 15 residues. The DNA of the CDR3 is TGCGCCAGCAGCTTGTCGTTGGGGACTAACTATGGCTGCACCTTC. Amino acids: CASSLSLGTNYGCTF. The complete variable domain, with remaining parts taken from reference TRBV5-1 and TRBJ1-2, reads KAGVTQTPRYLIKTRGQQVTLSCSPISGHRSVSWYQQTPGQGLQFLFEYFSETQRNKGNFPGRFSGRQFSNSRSEMNVSTLELGDSALYLCASSLSLGTNYGCTFGSGTRLTVV.

V is TRBV7-8 and J is TRBJ2-5, with TRBD2 identical over 9 bases. CDR3 length equals 13 residues. The J segment lost 5 bases and the V segment lost 10 bases, leaving 8 bases of the junction unmatched. Germline V CDR1 and CDR2: SGHVS, FQNEAQ. CDR3 protein: CAMSVTSGETQYF. The CDR3 DNA sequence: TGTGCCATGTCCGTAACTAGCGGGGAGACCCAGTACTTC.

V is TRBV19 and J is TRBJ1-2, with unresolved D. CDR1 is LNHDA and CDR2 is SQIVND in the germline V gene (reference sequence). The CDR3 extends over 13 amino acids. The V gene lost 5 bases and the J gene lost 4 bases, with 11 bases spanning the gap. In nucleotides, the CDR3 is TGTGCCAGTAGTTACGGACCAGGCTATGGCTACACCTTC. Translating gives CASSYGPGYGYTF.

In its sample, this clonotype was seen a few times. The rearrangement joins TRBV4-3 to TRBJ2-7, with TRBD2 matching 8 bases. The V gene end was trimmed by 1 base and the J gene end by 3 bases; junction bases not matched to a gene: 5. Germline lookup yields CDR1 LGHNA and CDR2 YSLEER. The CDR3 is 15 amino acids. The CDR3, as DNA: TGCGCCAGCAGCCAAGCCCGGGGGGGCTACTACGAGCAGTACTTC. It translates to CASSQARGGYYEQYF.

This sequence joins TRBV19 and TRBJ1-2; TRBD1 matches at 10 bases. This CDR3 is 14 amino acids long. CDR1 LNHDA and CDR2 SQIVND come from the germline V gene (reference sequence). The V and J ends lost 4 bases and 8 bases, in that order; junction bases with no gene match: 7. CDR3 in amino acids: CASSKNGTGDGYTF. In DNA, the CDR3 is TGTGCCAGTAGTAAAAATGGGACAGGGGACGGCTACACCTTC. Filled out from reference TRBV19 and TRBJ1-2, the complete variable domain reads DGGITQSPKYLFRKEGQNVTLSCEQNLNHDAMYWYRQDPGQGLRLIYYSQIVNDFQKGDIAEGYSVSREKKESFPLTVTSAQKNPTAFYLCASSKNGTGDGYTFGSGTRLTVV.

This clonotype was observed a few times. The chain joins TRBV27 to TRBJ2-2, with a tentative D call TRBD1 (5 bases). The length of the CDR3 is 14 residues. Between the trimmed V and J ends, which lost 4 bases and 3 bases, there was a span of 9 bases. Germline V lookup: CDR1 MNHEY, CDR2 SMNVEV (reference sequence). CDR3 DNA sequence: TGTGCCAGCAGTTGGCAGGGATACACCGGGGAGCTGTTTTTT. Protein: CASSWQGYTGELFF.

This clonotype was seen many times. The chain has TRBV15 and TRBJ1-5; 7 bases fit TRBD1. V gave up 3 bases and J gave up 3 bases; unmatched junction bases: 2. The CDR3 is 14 residues long. Germline V CDR1 and CDR2: LNHNV, YYDKDF (reference sequence). This CDR3 is CATSRDRNNQPQHF. For the CDR3, the DNA is TGTGCCACCAGCAGGGACAGGAACAATCAGCCCCAGCATTTT.

The rearrangement uses TRBV19 and TRBJ2-5, with 7 positions matching TRBD1. CDR1 and CDR2 (germline): LNHDA, SQIVND (reference sequence). With V trimmed by 2 bases and J by 9 bases, 15 bases remained unmatched. The CDR3 extends over 16 amino acids. The CDR3, as DNA: TGTGCCAGTAGTATAAGTGTTAGTCAGGGGGTCCGGGCCCAGTACTTC. This codes for CASSISVSQGVRAQYF.

This clonotype has a handful of counts. The genes are TRBV10-3 and TRBJ2-3; a weak D match, TRBD2 (6 bases). The CDR3 consists of 17 residues. Germline-derived CDR1 and CDR2 are ENHRY and SYGVKD. Between the trimmed V and J ends, which lost 0 bases and 2 bases, there was a span of 15 bases. Here the CDR3 reads CAISESTGGPPTDTQYF. The CDR3 nucleotides are TGTGCCATCAGTGAGTCGACCGGAGGGCCTCCCACAGATACGCAGTATTTT.

This clonotype has a count of ten or more. The rearrangement uses TRBV5-8 and TRBJ2-7; D may correspond to TRBD1 or TRBD2 (5 bases each). CDR1 is SGHTS, CDR2 YDEGEE, per germline. This CDR3 has 14 residues. V gave up 4 bases and J gave up 2 bases, with 13 bases separating them. The CDR3 loop is CASSGDGVTYEQYF. The CDR3 DNA reads TGTGCCAGCAGCGGGGACGGAGTGACCTACGAGCAGTACTTC.

The V gene is TRBV9, the J gene TRBJ1-1; D is undetermined. Trimming removed 0 bases from V and 6 bases from J, with 12 bases in between. Germline lookup yields CDR1 SGDLS and CDR2 YYNGEE. The CDR3 covers 14 residues. CDR3 bases: TGTGCCAGCAGCGTAGATGTGGGGAAGTCTGAAGCTTTCTTT. Its translation is CASSVDVGKSEAFF.

There are many counts of this clonotype. The chain links TRBV29-1 to TRBJ2-5, with TRBD2 identical over 13 bases. Germline V gene data show CDR1 as SQVTM and CDR2 as ANQGSEA. The length of the CDR3 is 15 residues. With V trimmed by 6 bases and J by 5 bases, 9 bases remained unmatched. CDR3 region: CSVEGTSGTRETQYF. The DNA of the CDR3 is TGCAGCGTCGAGGGGACTAGCGGGACCCGGGAGACCCAGTACTTC.

This clonotype was seen only a few times. V is TRBV6-2 or TRBV6-3 and J is TRBJ2-7; no definite D call. The CDR3 totals 13 residues. Germline CDR1 and CDR2: MNHEY and SVGEGT. Trimming pared 6 bases from V and 0 bases from J, leaving 9 bases between. The CDR3 bases are TGTGCCAGCAGGAACAGCCTCTCCTACGAGCAGTACTTC. Protein product: CASRNSLSYEQYF.

This clonotype was seen ten or more times. The genes are TRBV9 and TRBJ2-7, with a tentative D call TRBD1 (6 bases). Trimming shortened V by 3 bases and J by 4 bases, and 11 bases separated the two germline ends. Germline-derived CDR1 and CDR2 are SGDLS and YYNGEE. The CDR3 length is 13 residues. CDR3 in DNA: TGTGCCAGCAGCGCACAACAGGGATACGAGCAGTACTTC. This encodes CASSAQQGYEQYF.

There are many counts of this clonotype. The chain recombines TRBV7-2 with TRBJ2-7; the D gene could be TRBD1 or TRBD2 (5 bases each). This CDR3 has 14 amino acids. V was clipped by 3 bases and J by 0 bases, with 9 bases between them. CDR1 is SGHTA and CDR2 is FQGNSA in the germline V gene. The CDR3 is CASSFGTYSYEQYF. CDR3 bases: TGTGCCAGCAGCTTCGGGACGTACTCCTACGAGCAGTACTTC.

This clonotype appeared many times. This chain joins TRBV7-2 and TRBJ1-2; 9 nucleotides align to TRBD1. From germline, CDR1 is SGHTA and CDR2 FQGNSA. With 5 bases clipped from V and 8 bases from J, the junction kept 6 bases outside the gene matches. The CDR3 sequence is 13 residues long. In DNA, the CDR3 is TGTGCCAGCAGCCTGCGGGACAGGGACGGCTACACCTTC. Residues: CASSLRDRDGYTF.

This clonotype was counted many times. This chain links TRBV7-9 with TRBJ2-5; TRBD2 is a possible D gene (5 bases). With 3 bases removed from V and 4 bases from J, the gap between germline ends came to 12 bases. Germline values: CDR1 SEHNR, CDR2 FQNEAQ (reference sequence). This CDR3 spans 14 amino acids. The CDR3 coding sequence is TGTGCCAGCAGCTTTTTCGAGGGAGCAGAGACCCAGTACTTC. Amino acid sequence: CASSFFEGAETQYF.

There are many counts of this clonotype. This chain links TRBV9 with TRBJ2-7, with 8 bases matching TRBD1. Unmatched junction bases numbered 7, after V lost 2 bases and J lost 3 bases. The CDR3 loop spans 15 amino acids. Germline V gene lookup returns CDR1 SGDLS and CDR2 YYNGEE. The CDR3 coding sequence is TGTGCCAGCAGCGTCGGACAGGGTGGATTCTACGAGCAGTACTTC. It codes for CASSVGQGGFYEQYF.

The sample holds many counts of this clonotype. The chain recombines TRBV29-1 with TRBJ1-2, with 7 bases that match TRBD1. The germline V gene has CDR1 SQVTM and CDR2 ANQGSEA. There are 11 residues in the CDR3. The ends lost 7 bases at V and 6 bases at J; junction bases unmatched: 5. CDR3 loop: CSGRDSNGYTF. DNA for the CDR3: TGCAGCGGCCGGGACAGCAATGGCTACACCTTC.

This clonotype was picked up many times. The chain links TRBV15 to TRBJ2-5; D uncertain. CDR1 and CDR2 from the germline V gene are LNHNV and YYDKDF (reference sequence). Trimming pared 5 bases from V and 5 bases from J, leaving 15 bases between. The CDR3 contains 14 residues. The CDR3 region is CATSPYGSGETQYF. CDR3 nucleotides: TGTGCCACCAGCCCTTACGGGTCTGGGGAGACCCAGTACTTC.

The chain has TRBV7-2 and TRBJ1-2; D is unclear. Trimming took 4 bases from V and 2 from J, leaving 20 bases between them. Germline V CDR1 and CDR2: SGHTA, FQGNSA. The CDR3 is made up of 17 amino acids. The CDR3 sequence is CASSSSETDERNYGYTF. The CDR3 DNA is TGTGCCAGCAGCTCCTCCGAAACAGACGAACGGAACTATGGCTACACCTTC.

The J gene is TRBJ2-7, the V gene TRBV7-8; 10 bases align to TRBD1. Losses at the gene ends were 5 bases for V and 6 bases for J; bases not matched to a gene: 10. The V gene's germline CDR1 is SGHVS and CDR2 FQNEAQ. This CDR3 region has 15 residues. CDR3 nucleotides: TGTGCCAGCAGCCAGGGACAGGGGTTTCTGGGCGAGCAGTACTTC. Translation gives CASSQGQGFLGEQYF.

This chain connects TRBV29-1 to TRBJ1-2; 8 bases align to TRBD1. The trim removed 5 bases at V and 4 bases at J, leaving 12 bases unmatched. Germline V gene lookup returns CDR1 SQVTM and CDR2 ANQGSEA. This CDR3 has 15 residues. CDR3 residues: CSVIRTGNGLYGYTF. The CDR3 bases are TGCAGCGTTATTCGGACAGGGAACGGGCTCTATGGCTACACCTTC.

This chain uses TRBV7-6 with TRBJ2-7; 9 bases map to TRBD1. The germline gives CDR1 SGHVS, CDR2 FNYEAQ. V lost 5 bases and J lost 5; bases outside the gene matches: 10. The CDR3 runs to 15 residues. The CDR3 protein is CASSTPGTGWHEQYF. CDR3 DNA sequence: TGTGCCAGCAGCACGCCCGGGACAGGGTGGCACGAGCAGTACTTC.